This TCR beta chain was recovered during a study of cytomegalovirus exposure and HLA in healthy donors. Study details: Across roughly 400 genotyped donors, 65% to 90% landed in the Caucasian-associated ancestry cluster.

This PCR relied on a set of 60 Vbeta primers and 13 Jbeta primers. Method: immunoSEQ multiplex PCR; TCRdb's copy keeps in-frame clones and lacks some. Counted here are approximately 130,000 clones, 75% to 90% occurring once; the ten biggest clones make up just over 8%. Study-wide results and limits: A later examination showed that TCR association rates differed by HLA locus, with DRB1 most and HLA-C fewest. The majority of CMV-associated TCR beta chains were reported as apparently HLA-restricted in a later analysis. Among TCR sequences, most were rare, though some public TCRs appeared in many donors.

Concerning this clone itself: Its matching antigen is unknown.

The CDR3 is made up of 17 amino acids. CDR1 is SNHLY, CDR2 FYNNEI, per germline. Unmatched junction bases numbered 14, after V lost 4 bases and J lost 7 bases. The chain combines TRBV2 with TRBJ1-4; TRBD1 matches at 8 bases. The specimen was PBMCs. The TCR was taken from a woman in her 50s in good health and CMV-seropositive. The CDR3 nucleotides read TGTGCCAGCAGTGGAAGTGCAGGGGGCGGGTATGGTGAAAAACTGTTTTTT. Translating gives CASSGSAGGGYGEKLFF.